Below are 25 T cell receptor beta chains sequenced from a single sample in a study of Ad26.COV2.S vaccination and SARS-CoV-2 variants. Treatment in this sample: roughly 19 received Ad26.COV2.S at low or high dose, single or two shots; five or six received placebo; per-sample allocation not given. Day 63 after the first injection of vaccine or placebo was the sampling time. The assay was immunoSEQ multiplex PCR, and TCRdb's table has in-frame clones only and misses some. Here the sample spans roughly 400,000 clones, 90% being singletons. Sequenced material: peripheral blood, taken in a trial of Ad26.COV2.S vaccine versus placebo. These receptors were taken from a person between 18 and 59 years old who received the Ad26.COV2.S COVID-19 vaccine or a placebo.

The chain joins TRBV7-2 to TRBJ2-5, with D uncertain. CDR3 size: 13 residues. Trimming took off 8 bases at V and 0 bases at J, with 10 bases between the two ends. Germline CDR1 and CDR2: SGHTA and FQGNSA. The CDR3 protein is CASDDGYQETQYF. In DNA, the CDR3 is TGTGCCAGCGATGACGGGTACCAAGAGACCCAGTACTTC.

The rearrangement links TRBV3-1 (or the pseudogene TRBV3-2) to TRBJ2-2; D unclear. Germline V gene data show CDR1 as LGHDT and CDR2 as YNNKEL (reference sequence). The CDR3 is 14 amino acids. Deletions cut 5 bases from V and 5 bases from J, with 12 bases between. CDR3 sequence reads: CASSSRTETGELFF. CDR3 coding DNA: TGTGCCAGCAGCTCAAGAACCGAAACCGGGGAGCTGTTTTTT.

J is TRBJ2-3 and V is TRBV30; TRBD1 matches at 8 bases. Germline loops: CDR1 GTSNPN, CDR2 SVGIG (reference sequence). The J segment lost 3 bases and the V segment lost 7 bases, leaving 9 bases of the junction unmatched. The CDR3 contains 14 residues. The CDR3 sequence is CASDRESGTDTQYF. Written as DNA, the CDR3 is TGTGCCTCGGACAGGGAAAGCGGGACAGATACGCAGTATTTT.

V is TRBV5-6 and J is TRBJ2-5; maybe TRBD1 (5 bases). From germline, CDR1 is SGHDT and CDR2 YYEEEE. Trimming removed 5 bases from V and 9 bases from J, with 26 bases in between. CDR3 length: 16 residues. The CDR3 protein is CASSTVGRALEWAQYF. CDR3 coding DNA: TGTGCCAGCAGTACCGTGGGGCGAGCCCTTGAATGGGCCCAGTACTTC.

The CDR3 region is CASSPTGDNSPLHF. The CDR3 nucleotides are TGTGCCAGCAGCCCGACAGGGGACAATTCACCCCTCCACTTT. The chain couples TRBV7-2 to TRBJ1-6; 8 bases line up with TRBD1. V lost 5 bases and J lost 7; bases outside the gene matches: 4. The CDR3 has 14 residues. Germline lookup yields CDR1 SGHTA and CDR2 FQGNSA. Combining the CDR3 with reference TRBV7-2 and TRBJ1-6 gives the whole variable domain GAGVSQSPSNKVTEKGKDVELRCDPISGHTALYWYRQSLGQGLEFLIYFQGNSAPDKSGLPSDRFSAERTGGSVSTLTIQRTQQEDSAVYLCASSPTGDNSPLHFGNGTRLTVT.

The V call is TRBV6-2 or TRBV6-3, the J call TRBJ2-3, with D maybe TRBD2 (5 bases). The ends were cut back, 5 bases at V and 0 bases at J, with 9 bases in the middle. This CDR3 comprises 14 residues. Germline CDR1 reads MNHEY; CDR2 reads SVGEGT. As DNA, the CDR3 is TGTGCCAGCAGTCAGCCGGGGAGCACAGATACGCAGTATTTT. It codes for CASSQPGSTDTQYF.

This rearrangement joins TRBV28 to TRBJ1-1, with no clear D. The CDR3 extends over 17 amino acids. The V end was cut by 3 bases, the J end by 1 base, with 18 bases between. Germline-derived CDR1 and CDR2 are MDHEN and SYDVKM. The CDR3 protein is CASSLVEGVGKNTEAFF. CDR3 bases: TGTGCCAGCAGTTTGGTGGAGGGAGTGGGGAAGAACACTGAAGCTTTCTTT. Full variable domain (remainder filled in from reference TRBV28 and TRBJ1-1): DVKVTQSSRYLVKRTGEKVFLECVQDMDHENMFWYRQDPGLGLRLIYFSYDVKMKEKGDIPEGYSVSREKKERFSLILESASTNQTSMYLCASSLVEGVGKNTEAFFGQGTRLTVV.

The rearrangement joins TRBV7-3 to TRBJ2-7, with D tentatively TRBD1 (7 bases). V lost 5 bases and J 4 bases, leaving 18 bases between the germline ends. CDR3 length: 15 amino acids. CDR1 is SGHTA and CDR2 is FQGTGA in the germline V gene. The CDR3 sequence is CASSPYGGGFYEQYF. CDR3 sequence (DNA): TGTGCCAGCAGCCCTTATGGAGGGGGCTTTTACGAGCAGTACTTC.

The rearrangement links TRBV2 to TRBJ2-5, with no clear D. The germline V and J ends were trimmed by 8 bases and 5 bases, with 3 bases remaining between them. The germline gives CDR1 SNHLY, CDR2 FYNNEI. The CDR3 is 9 amino acids. CDR3 nucleotides: TGTGCCAGCGGGGAGACCCAGTACTTC. Encoded protein: CASGETQYF.

J is TRBJ1-6 and V is TRBV27, with a possible D match to TRBD1 (5 bases). V lost 2 bases and J 13 bases, leaving 15 bases between the germline ends. CDR3 size: 14 residues. CDR1 MNHEY and CDR2 SMNVEV come from the germline V gene (reference sequence). CDR3 protein: CASSLGQGRDPLHF. The CDR3 bases are TGTGCCAGCAGTTTAGGGCAGGGTCGAGACCCCCTCCACTTT.

V is TRBV9 and J is TRBJ2-1, with TRBD2 identical over 10 bases. V lost 4 bases, J lost 4 bases, and 5 bases stayed unmatched. The germline V gene encodes CDR1 SGDLS and CDR2 YYNGEE. The CDR3 has 15 amino acids. CDR3 DNA sequence: TGTGCCAGCAGCTGGACTAGCGGAACGTACAATGAGCAGTTCTTC. It yields the protein CASSWTSGTYNEQFF. The full variable domain, in which reference TRBV9 and TRBJ2-1 provide the parts outside the CDR3, is DSGVTQTPKHLITATGQRVTLRCSPRSGDLSVYWYQQSLDQGLQFLIQYYNGEERAKGNILERFSAQQFPDLHSELNLSSLELGDSALYFCASSWTSGTYNEQFFGPGTRLTVL.

The chain uses TRBV19 and TRBJ1-5, with 7 bases fitting TRBD1. The V gene end was trimmed by 5 bases and the J gene end by 2 bases; junction bases not matched to a gene: 15. The CDR3 runs to 18 residues. Germline loops: CDR1 LNHDA, CDR2 SQIVND (reference sequence). CDR3 sequence (DNA): TGTGCCAGTAGTGTGTCACAGGGGCTCGGGTCTGGCAATCAGCCCCAGCATTTT. Protein sequence: CASSVSQGLGSGNQPQHF.

The CDR3 sequence is CASSPRDAYNEQFF. The CDR3 nucleotides read TGTGCCAGCAGCCCCCGCGATGCCTACAATGAGCAGTTCTTC. The chain combines TRBV7-9 with TRBJ2-1; D ambiguous. CDR1 is SEHNR, CDR2 FQNEAQ, per germline (reference sequence). V was shortened by 5 bases and J by 2 bases, with 10 bases between the two germline ends. This CDR3 comprises 14 residues.

The chain employs TRBV30 and TRBJ2-2; TRBD1 agrees at 8 bases. The CDR3 runs 12 residues. CDR1 and CDR2 (germline): GTSNPN, SVGIG (reference sequence). V lost 3 bases, J lost 9 bases, and 3 bases stayed unmatched. The CDR3 DNA reads TGTGCCTGGAGGCAGGGGGCGTGGGAGCTGTTTTTT. Translation gives CAWRQGAWELFF. Full variable domain (outside the CDR3, taken from reference TRBV30 and TRBJ2-2): SQTIHQWPATLVQPVGSPLSLECTVEGTSNPNLYWYRQAAGRGLQLLFYSVGIGQISSEVPQNLSASRPQDRQFILSSKKLLLSDSGFYLCAWRQGAWELFFGEGSRLTVL.

The sample holds one count of this clone. The V gene is TRBV7-7, the J gene TRBJ2-7; the match to TRBD1 covers 8 bases. The CDR3 is 16 amino acids. In germline, CDR1 is SSHAT, CDR2 FNYEAQ (reference sequence). Germline trimming cut 1 base from V and 5 bases from J; bases unmatched to any gene: 10. CDR3 in DNA: TGTGCCAGCAGCTTAGGGGTGGGGGCAGGGGGCCACGAGCAGTACTTC. This translates into CASSLGVGAGGHEQYF.

The chain combines TRBV5-6 with TRBJ1-2; D remains unclear. Germline V lookup: CDR1 SGHDT, CDR2 YYEEEE. The ends were cut back, 3 bases at V and 4 bases at J, with 10 bases in the middle. CDR3 length: 13 amino acids. Written as DNA, the CDR3 is TGTGCCAGCAGCTCTCCAGGTGTCTATGGCTACACCTTC. Protein: CASSSPGVYGYTF. Drawing the rest from reference TRBV5-6 and TRBJ1-2, the complete variable domain is DAGVTQSPTHLIKTRGQQVTLRCSPKSGHDTVSWYQQALGQGPQFIFQYYEEEERQRGNFPDRFSGHQFPNYSSELNVNALLLGDSALYLCASSSPGVYGYTFGSGTRLTVV.

This sequence joins TRBV7-6 and TRBJ2-1, with TRBD2 matching over 14 bases. CDR3 length: 15 residues. Germline CDR1 SGHVS, CDR2 FNYEAQ. With 6 bases clipped from V and 7 bases from J, the junction kept 5 bases outside the gene matches. DNA of the CDR3: TGTGCCAGCAGTCAGACTAGCGGGAGGGGGAATGAGCAGTTCTTC. It codes for CASSQTSGRGNEQFF.

This clone was detected once. This chain links TRBV4-1 with TRBJ1-4, with D maybe TRBD1 (5 bases). This CDR3 has 15 amino acids. Germline-derived CDR1 and CDR2 are MGHRA and YSYEKL. V was trimmed by 0 bases and J by 4 bases, leaving 9 bases between them. CDR3 in amino acids: CASSQDGAVNEKLFF. CDR3 DNA sequence: TGCGCCAGCAGCCAAGATGGGGCAGTTAATGAAAAACTGTTTTTT.

The chain uses TRBV19 and TRBJ2-3, with 8 bases identical to TRBD2. This CDR3 is built from 15 residues. After removal of 6 bases from V and 0 bases from J, the junction contained 5 bases not matched to a gene. Germline CDR1 and CDR2: LNHDA and SQIVND (reference sequence). CDR3 protein: CASSGRDSSTDTQYF. The CDR3 nucleotides read TGTGCCAGTAGCGGGAGGGACTCTAGCACAGATACGCAGTATTTT.

V gene TRBV25-1 combines with J gene TRBJ2-2; D unclear. Germline V lookup: CDR1 MGHDK, CDR2 SYGVNS. V lost 1 base and J 7 bases, leaving 10 bases between the germline ends. The CDR3 covers 14 residues. CDR3 region: CASSESGRSGELFF. The CDR3 DNA follows: TGTGCCAGCAGTGAATCCGGGCGTAGCGGGGAGCTGTTTTTT. Full variable domain (outside the CDR3, taken from reference TRBV25-1 and TRBJ2-2): EADIYQTPRYLVIGTGKKITLECSQTMGHDKMYWYQQDPGMELHLIHYSYGVNSTEKGDLSSESTVSRIRTEHFPLTLESARPSHTSQYLCASSESGRSGELFFGEGSRLTVL.

J is TRBJ2-2 and V is TRBV4-1; D call uncertain. Trimming took off 0 bases at V and 7 bases at J, with 9 bases between the two ends. This CDR3 has 14 residues. Per germline, CDR1 MGHRA and CDR2 YSYEKL. CDR3 sequence: CASSQDIGIGELFF. DNA of the CDR3: TGCGCCAGCAGCCAAGATATCGGTATCGGGGAGCTGTTTTTT.

The gene calls are TRBV5-1 and TRBJ1-2; D ambiguous. Trimming cost V 1 base and J 0 bases, with 13 bases left between them. The length of the CDR3 is 16 residues. Germline V gives CDR1 SGHRS, CDR2 YFSETQ. The CDR3 loop reads CASSLRGSPANYGYTF. The CDR3 bases are TGCGCCAGCAGCTTGCGAGGGTCCCCTGCTAACTATGGCTACACCTTC.

This clone has only a few counts. J is TRBJ2-3 and V is TRBV18; D unresolved. Deletions cut 3 bases from V and 0 bases from J, with 7 bases between. Germline values: CDR1 KGHSH, CDR2 LQKENI. CDR3 length: 14 residues. CDR3 DNA sequence: TGTGCCAGCTCACCGAACCCTAGCACAGATACGCAGTATTTT. Its protein product is CASSPNPSTDTQYF.

The chain recombines TRBV19 with TRBJ2-1, with a possible D match to TRBD2 (5 bases). Per germline, CDR1 LNHDA and CDR2 SQIVND (reference sequence). V was cut by 3 bases and J by 4 bases, with 7 bases left in between. The CDR3 sequence is 13 residues long. The CDR3 nucleotides are TGTGCCAGTAGTATTACGGGGTACAATGAGCAGTTCTTC. It yields the protein CASSITGYNEQFF.

The chain combines TRBV7-6 with TRBJ2-2, with D possibly matching TRBD2 (5 bases). Germline V lookup: CDR1 SGHVS, CDR2 FNYEAQ. The CDR3 has 15 amino acids. Between the trimmed V and J ends, which lost 1 base and 2 bases, there was a span of 8 bases. The CDR3 region has the DNA TGTGCCAGCAGCTTAGTGCGGGCTAACACCGGGGAGCTGTTTTTT. Protein: CASSLVRANTGELFF.